This T cell receptor beta chain was recorded in a study of early T cells in non-severe SARS-CoV-2 infection. Across the whole study: Chains stayed unpaired after sequencing of bulk RNA from unsorted whole blood. Study-wide results and limits: Matching with VDJdb favored anti-spike CD8 responses (missing private and CD4 specificities).

As part of library construction, unique molecular identifiers were attached to individual cDNA molecules. TCRdb reanalysed the 5' RACE reads using MiXCR and keeps one entry per CDR3 protein. Altogether 65,000 to 95,000 distinct CDR3 sequences are present, 5% being singletons, with the ten largest covering around 6.6%. Ten or more counts support this clonotype. Its antigen is as yet unknown. The source material was whole blood, sampled at baseline. This clonotype was sampled from an adult who was a healthcare worker with PCR-confirmed SARS-CoV-2 infection or an uninfected control (not recorded which).

CDR3 sequence: CSVEGTGVSYNEQFF. CDR3 DNA: TGCAGCGTTGAAGGGACAGGGGTCTCCTACAATGAGCAGTTCTTC. The chain recombines TRBV29-1 with TRBJ2-1; 9 nucleotides align to TRBD1. Germline lookup yields CDR1 SQVTM and CDR2 ANQGSEA. V was pared by 1 base and J by 0 bases, with 1 base of the junction left unmatched. The CDR3 runs 15 residues.